The 25 T cell receptor beta chains below all came from one sample that was sequenced in a study of blood T cell repertoires in COVID-19. Generated by immunoSEQ multiplex PCR, the TCRdb table keeps only in-frame clones and is missing some. The sample has about 170,000 clones, around 80% seen once. The sequenced sample was PBMCs or T cells enriched from blood (not recorded which). These receptors originate from a woman between 50 and 59 years old in a cohort exposed to, infected with or recovered from COVID-19 (not recorded which).

This clone has only a few counts. This chain uses TRBV7-3 with TRBJ1-1, with D possibly matching TRBD1 (5 bases). V lost 2 bases, J lost 1 base, and 17 bases lay in between. The CDR3 loop spans 17 amino acids. Germline V gene data show CDR1 as SGHTA and CDR2 as FQGTGA. Here the CDR3 DNA reads TGTGCCAGCAGCTTAGGGGCAGGTCGCAGGGCGAACACTGAAGCTTTCTTT. Translating gives CASSLGAGRRANTEAFF.

The J gene is TRBJ2-2, the V gene TRBV7-6, with 7 bases identical to TRBD2. J gave up 6 bases and V 4 bases, and 11 bases lay outside the gene matches. This CDR3 contains 16 residues. Germline values: CDR1 SGHVS, CDR2 FNYEAQ. CDR3 bases: TGTGCCAGCAGCTCCAGACCTGGGGAGGGGTCCGGGGAGCTGTTTTTT. Protein sequence: CASSSRPGEGSGELFF.

This CDR3 reads CASRTPGTGDEKLFF. The CDR3 DNA follows: TGCGCCAGCAGAACCCCCGGGACAGGGGACGAAAAACTGTTTTTT. The chain uses TRBV4-1 and TRBJ1-4, with 10 bases lining up with TRBD1. The CDR3 is made up of 15 amino acids. V shed 6 bases, J shed 8 bases, and the junction held 9 bases outside the gene matches. Germline V gene data show CDR1 as MGHRA and CDR2 as YSYEKL.

The V and J genes are TRBV6-5 and TRBJ1-5; TRBD1 aligns across 9 bases. Germline V gene lookup returns CDR1 MNHEY and CDR2 SVGAGI. With 5 bases clipped from V and 4 bases from J, the junction kept 3 bases outside the gene matches. CDR3 length equals 14 residues. Here the CDR3 DNA reads TGTGCCAGCAGTAGGACAGGGGCGAATCAGCCCCAGCATTTT. Translating it yields CASSRTGANQPQHF.

This clone occurred a few times. This chain uses TRBV6-2 or TRBV6-3 with TRBJ1-5; tentative D call: TRBD1 (5 bases). This CDR3 has 16 residues. Germline CDR1 is MNHEY and CDR2 is SVGEGT. With 6 bases removed from V and 2 bases from J, the gap between germline ends came to 17 bases. The chain's CDR3 is CASSPGGGRGNQPQHF. The DNA of the CDR3 is TGTGCCAGCAGCCCTGGGGGGGGAAGGGGCAATCAGCCCCAGCATTTT.

The chain joins TRBV11-2 to TRBJ1-6; TRBD1 is a possible D gene (5 bases). Germline V gene lookup returns CDR1 SGHAT and CDR2 FQNNGV. The CDR3 has 15 amino acids. The ends were cut back, 0 bases at V and 7 bases at J, with 10 bases in the middle. The CDR3 DNA is TGTGCCAGCAGCTTAGATCCAGGGTCCAATTCACCCCTCCACTTT. This sequence encodes CASSLDPGSNSPLHF. Combining the CDR3 with reference TRBV11-2 and TRBJ1-6 gives the whole variable domain EAGVAQSPRYKIIEKRQSVAFWCNPISGHATLYWYQQILGQGPKLLIQFQNNGVVDDSQLPKDRFSAERLKGVDSTLKIQPAKLEDSAVYLCASSLDPGSNSPLHFGNGTRLTVT.

This chain connects TRBV6-2 or TRBV6-3 to TRBJ2-7; 12 nucleotides agree with TRBD2. Germline CDR1 is MNHEY and CDR2 is SVGEGT. The J segment lost 0 bases and the V segment lost 6 bases, leaving 9 bases of the junction unmatched. The CDR3 totals 17 residues. CDR3 bases: TGTGCCAGCAGCCCTGGGACTAGCGGGCCTAGCTCCTACGAGCAGTACTTC. Encoded protein: CASSPGTSGPSSYEQYF.

The rearrangement uses TRBV7-9 and TRBJ2-3; 8 bases agree with TRBD2. J gave up 8 bases and V 1 base, and 8 bases lay outside the gene matches. Germline lookup yields CDR1 SEHNR and CDR2 FQNEAQ (reference sequence). CDR3 size: 15 residues. The CDR3: CASSLDGGAGVTQYF. The CDR3 nucleotides read TGTGCCAGCAGCTTAGACGGGGGGGCCGGAGTTACGCAGTATTTT.

The chain has TRBV7-3 and TRBJ2-3; TRBD2 matches at 13 bases. CDR3 length: 13 amino acids. Per germline, CDR1 SGHTA and CDR2 FQGTGA. Unmatched junction bases numbered 2, after V lost 11 bases and J lost 3 bases. CDR3 nucleotides: TGTGCCTCGACTAGCGGGGGGACAGATACGCAGTATTTT. It codes for CASTSGGTDTQYF. The whole variable domain, remainder taken from reference TRBV7-3 and TRBJ2-3, is GAGVSQTPSNKVTEKGKYVELRCDPISGHTALYWYRQSLGQGPEFLIYFQGTGAADDSGLPNDRFFAVRPEGSVSTLKIQRTERGDSAVYLCASTSGGTDTQYFGPGTRLTVL.

In the case of this clone: The identical CDR3 is also encoded by other nucleotide sequences in the sample. This chain links TRBV28 with TRBJ1-5, with D possibly being TRBD1 (5 bases). The germline V gene encodes CDR1 MDHEN and CDR2 SYDVKM. This CDR3 spans 15 amino acids. The germline V and J ends were trimmed by 2 bases and 2 bases, with 10 bases remaining between them. CDR3 sequence: CASSLTGRGNQPQHF. In DNA, the CDR3 is TGTGCCAGCAGTTTAACAGGCAGGGGCAATCAGCCCCAGCATTTT.

This rearrangement joins TRBV18 to TRBJ2-4; D is possibly TRBD1 (5 bases). Germline assignment: CDR1 KGHSH and CDR2 LQKENI. V dropped 3 bases and J dropped 0 bases, with 12 bases sitting between them. The length of the CDR3 is 16 residues. The DNA for the CDR3 is TGTGCCAGCTCACCGGGGCAGATACTAGCCAAAAACATTCAGTACTTC. Translating gives CASSPGQILAKNIQYF.

The rearrangement links TRBV5-4 to TRBJ2-2; perhaps TRBD1 as D (5 bases). The CDR3 covers 15 residues. The germline CDR1 and CDR2 sequences are SGHNT and YYREEE (reference sequence). Trimming cost V 4 bases and J 3 bases, with 13 bases left between them. Here the CDR3 reads CASSPQGTDTGELFF. DNA of the CDR3: TGTGCCAGCAGCCCCCAGGGAACTGACACCGGGGAGCTGTTTTTT.

The chain uses TRBV24-1 and TRBJ2-2; D may be TRBD1 (6 bases). With 4 bases removed from V and 6 bases from J, the gap between germline ends came to 17 bases. The CDR3 consists of 16 residues. CDR1 and CDR2 from the germline V gene are KGHDR and SFDVKD. As DNA, the CDR3 is TGTGCCACCAGTGACCGTAAGACAGGCCGGGCCGGGGAGCTGTTTTTT. Translating gives CATSDRKTGRAGELFF.

The chain employs TRBV7-3 and TRBJ2-6, with 8 bases lining up with TRBD1. Germline V CDR1 and CDR2: SGHTA, FQGTGA. The CDR3 has 17 amino acids. Trimming removed 5 bases from V and 0 bases from J; junction bases left unmatched: 6. The CDR3, as DNA: TGTGCCAGCAGCCTAGGACAGGGAAACTCTGGGGCCAACGTCCTGACTTTC. Protein product: CASSLGQGNSGANVLTF.

The chain links TRBV5-1 to TRBJ2-3, with 8 bases identical to TRBD1. Germline-derived CDR1 and CDR2 are SGHRS and YFSETQ. This CDR3 spans 15 amino acids. Trimming took 4 bases from V and 1 from J; bases not matched to a gene: 5. The CDR3 region is CASSPWGQGTDTQYF. In DNA, the CDR3 is TGCGCCAGCAGCCCGTGGGGACAGGGCACAGATACGCAGTATTTT.

The chain employs TRBV4-3 and TRBJ2-3; possibly TRBD2 for D (7 bases). Germline loops: CDR1 LGHNA, CDR2 YSLEER. The CDR3 sequence is 16 residues long. V lost 4 bases and J 4 bases, leaving 18 bases between the germline ends. For the CDR3, the DNA is TGCGCCAGCAGCCCCGGCGGGGGCCGTTTATCAGATACGCAGTATTTT. This gives the protein CASSPGGGRLSDTQYF.

This clone was recorded once. The gene calls are TRBV28 and TRBJ2-1; 8 nucleotides match TRBD2. CDR1 and CDR2 from the germline V gene are MDHEN and SYDVKM. V was clipped by 5 bases and J by 0 bases; unmatched bases: 21. The length of the CDR3 is 21 residues. DNA for the CDR3: TGTGCCAGCAGTCTCTATACTACCGAGACTAGCGCCACGAGCTCCTACAATGAGCAGTTCTTC. Translating gives CASSLYTTETSATSSYNEQFF.

This clone was seen a single time. This sequence joins TRBV5-1 and TRBJ2-1, with TRBD2 identical over 9 bases. In germline, CDR1 is SGHRS, CDR2 YFSETQ. This CDR3 is 15 amino acids long. Unmatched junction bases numbered 4, after V lost 1 base and J lost 5 bases. CDR3 amino acids: CASSLISGGNNEQFF. The CDR3 coding sequence is TGCGCCAGCAGCTTGATCAGCGGGGGGAACAATGAGCAGTTCTTC.

The chain joins TRBV2 to TRBJ2-5; the match to TRBD2 covers 8 bases. V lost 5 bases, J lost 5 bases, and 13 bases stayed unmatched. Germline assignment: CDR1 SNHLY and CDR2 FYNNEI. The CDR3 is made up of 16 amino acids. The CDR3 sequence is CASSPLSGGRGETQYF. CDR3 DNA sequence: TGTGCCAGCAGTCCCCTAAGCGGGGGACGGGGGGAGACCCAGTACTTC.

The rearrangement joins TRBV28 to TRBJ1-6; 7 bases are shared with TRBD1. Germline assignment: CDR1 MDHEN and CDR2 SYDVKM. Trimming took 2 bases from V and 10 from J; bases not matched to a gene: 11. CDR3 length equals 16 residues. In nucleotides, the CDR3 is TGTGCCAGCAGTTTACCCAAGGGGGCATGGTGGTCACCCCTCCACTTT. Encoded protein: CASSLPKGAWWSPLHF.

The CDR3 spells CASSSTSKKQFF. CDR3 DNA sequence: TGTGCCAGCAGCTCGACTAGCAAAAAGCAGTTCTTC. This chain links TRBV11-1 with TRBJ2-1; 7 bases align to TRBD2. In germline, CDR1 is SGHAT, CDR2 FQDESV (reference sequence). The CDR3 runs to 12 residues. V trimming: 4 bases; J trimming: 11 bases; junction bases outside the gene matches: 5.

This clone was observed a single time. The gene calls are TRBV19 and TRBJ2-5; 7 bases match TRBD1. The CDR3 extends over 21 amino acids. With 8 bases clipped from V and 2 bases from J, the junction kept 29 bases outside the gene matches. Looked up from germline, CDR1 is LNHDA and CDR2 is SQIVND (reference sequence). The CDR3 DNA sequence: TGTGCCAGTGGAATCTCAGATGGGACAGACCTACTTGGTAGGGCACAAGAGACCCAGTACTTC. Translating gives CASGISDGTDLLGRAQETQYF.

The CDR3 sequence is CASSIGQGGGELFF. The CDR3 DNA reads TGTGCCAGTAGTATAGGACAGGGCGGCGGGGAGCTGTTTTTT. The V call is TRBV19, the J call TRBJ2-2; the match to TRBD1 covers 7 bases. V shed 1 base, J shed 7 bases, and the junction held 3 bases outside the gene matches. CDR3 length equals 14 residues. Germline-derived CDR1 and CDR2 are LNHDA and SQIVND (reference sequence).

This clone has a handful of counts. The V call is TRBV28, the J call TRBJ1-3, with D hard to call. Trimming cost V 6 bases and J 0 bases, with 6 bases left between them. CDR1 is MDHEN and CDR2 is SYDVKM in the germline V gene. The CDR3 loop spans 13 amino acids. DNA of the CDR3: TGTGCCAGCAGATTTCTCTCTGGAAACACCATATATTTT. This codes for CASRFLSGNTIYF.

This clone was picked up a small number of times. V is TRBV14 and J is TRBJ1-2, with 8 bases aligning to TRBD1. CDR1 and CDR2 from the germline V gene are SGHDN and FVKESK. Germline trimming cut 0 bases from V and 4 bases from J; bases unmatched to any gene: 7. This CDR3 comprises 16 residues. The CDR3 DNA is TGTGCCAGCAGCCAAGAGCTCGGACAGGGAACCTATGGCTACACCTTC. Encoded protein: CASSQELGQGTYGYTF.